This T cell receptor beta chain derives from a study of beta chain features in type 1 diabetes listed by TCRdb under 2018. Turning to the overall study: Patients and healthy donors did not differ in mean age, gender distribution, total cell number or subset yield. A total of 85 million to 140 million sorted cells were examined across all samples, and a strong correlation was observed between cell number per subset and RNA yield. The study compared the TCRB repertoires of sorted circulating CD4+ T cell subsets in recently diagnosed type 1 diabetes patients with those in matched healthy donors. Naive and central memory subsets were obtained from all 30 or so donors, but regulatory and stem cell-like memory subsets were isolated from only 8 patients and roughly eight healthy donors. What the work shows at the level of the full study, not this receptor alone: Fewer insertions and more nucleotide deletions at VDJ recombination sites were observed in patients with type 1 diabetes, implying thymic rearrangement abnormalities. PCR may preferentially amplify shorter templates, but because patient and control samples were amplified and corrected together, any resulting skew would affect both groups equally. Naive, central memory and regulatory TCRB repertoires appeared more similar among patients than among healthy donors. Type 1 diabetes patients showed a moderate but significant shortening of TCRB CDR3 length in all four CD4+ subsets. Because cDNA rather than genomic DNA was sequenced, highly expressing activated cells could have been over-represented, although no difference in activation and CD3 levels was found between groups. Because the HLA sub-analyses included only small numbers of individuals, any influence of HLA type on TCRB rearrangement was left unresolved.

Each donor gave one peripheral blood draw, roughly 110 mL on average, collected into heparinised tubes. Naive, central memory, regulatory and stem cell-like memory CD4+ T cells were sorted on a BD FACSAria II using a panel including CD45RO, CCR7, CD25, CD127, CD95 and CD27. Every sorted population had a purity above 98%. PBMCs were isolated right away by Lymphoprep density gradient centrifugation and were stained directly, without culture. So that batch effects would be minimized, each experiment stained and sorted samples in pairs, pairing one healthy donor with one patient. The entire isolated RNA was reverse transcribed using the High Capacity cDNA Reverse Transcription Kit, and thus expressed TCRB transcripts were sequenced. Naive, central memory and regulatory T cell samples underwent deep immunoSEQ sequencing, averaging about 3.57 million total reads per sample. Sorted cells were lysed in RLT buffer, and RNA was extracted using DNase-treated RNeasy Micro or Mini kits according to cell number. To prevent cross-contamination, each cell subset was processed individually, whereas patient and healthy donor samples were processed jointly. The immunoSEQ multiplex PCR was used to amplify TCRB sequences from cDNA, generating 87-bp fragments that spanned the CDR3 region. Amplicons were sequenced on the Illumina HiSeq platform. The authors' pipeline ran thus. Synthetic template baselines were used to correct PCR bias computationally, reads within Hamming distance 2 were collapsed together, and singletons that could not be merged were discarded. Reads were aligned against IMGT so that V, D and J genes, CDR3 length and insertions or deletions at six rearrangement sites could be assigned. Within each subset, clonotype counts were normalized to sorted cell number, and only after that were true diversity and Gini coefficients computed with the tcR R package. The overlap coefficient, calculated on TCRB nucleotide sequences, was used to measure repertoire sharing. The source is immuneACCESS, and TCRdb retained only in-frame sequences with V and J called. Part of the clones is not carried over; for the studies checked, unresolved V genes explain less than half of this, and the remainder is unexplained. D and trimming were read from the DNA, whereas the V and J calls and clone size are those reported in that table. The sample table contains 400,000 or so clones; only one count was recorded for 8.5% to 10% of them. Less than 0.65% of the sample comes from the top ten.

CDR1 and CDR2, per the germline V gene (reference sequence), are MNHEY and SMNVEV. V lost 4 bases and J lost 2 bases; the stretch between them is 15 bases long. The CDR3 goes from the cysteine to the phenylalanine over 15 residues. Only the CDR3 portion is preserved as DNA: 45 bases, with reading frame beginning at the first base. There are a few counts of this clone. The clone's antigen remains unknown. Base qualities are missing; no much larger clone stands one base away. The sequence derives from a man aged 25-45 years with type 1 diabetes. Rearrangement joined TRBV27 to TRBJ2-7; possibly the D gene is TRBD2, per 6 matching bases. Sequencing was done on a sample of central memory CD4+ T cells from blood. The nucleotides are TGTGCCAGCAGTTCCCCTGGACTATTGGCCTACGAGCAGTACTTC. Translated, this is CASSSPGLLAYEQYF.